A selection of T cell receptor beta chains follows, all from one sample in a study of technical replicates of blood from a few donors. Data came from immunoSEQ multiplex PCR; TCRdb stores just in-frame clones and leaves some out. This table holds approximately 75,000 clones, approximately 92% found once. The specimen was T cells isolated from PBMCs. The receptors come from a human donor in good health. Both conserved end residues are part of each CDR3. Fields, in order: V gene, J gene, D gene, clone size, CDR3 protein, CDR3 DNA. D genes are given only for firm matches. Size values are once, few and many counts, or a class for expanded clones, and some rows have none.

v_call: TRBV27; j_call: TRBJ2-7; d_call: TRBD1; clone_size: once; cdr3_aa: CASSLTGGAYEQYF; cdr3_nt: TGTGCCAGCAGTTTAACAGGGGGCGCATACGAGCAGTACTTC
v_call: TRBV9; j_call: TRBJ2-5; d_call: TRBD1; clone_size: NA; cdr3_aa: CASSVVPGGPDQETQYF; cdr3_nt: TGTGCCAGCAGCGTAGTTCCAGGGGGACCCGACCAAGAGACCCAGTACTTC
v_call: TRBV6-8; j_call: TRBJ2-1; d_call: NA; clone_size: NA; cdr3_aa: CASSYSQCEQFF; cdr3_nt: TGTGCCAGCAGTTATTCCCAGTGTGAGCAGTTCTTC
v_call: TRBV11-3; j_call: TRBJ2-7; d_call: NA; clone_size: NA; cdr3_aa: CASSLVERVYEQYF; cdr3_nt: TGTGCCAGCAGCTTAGTAGAGCGGGTTTACGAGCAGTACTTC
v_call: TRBV27; j_call: TRBJ1-2; d_call: NA; clone_size: NA; cdr3_aa: CASSLQGVNGYTF; cdr3_nt: TGTGCCAGCAGTCTACAGGGAGTTAATGGCTACACCTTC
v_call: TRBV7-3; j_call: TRBJ2-5; d_call: NA; clone_size: NA; cdr3_aa: CASGDPRGETQYF; cdr3_nt: TGTGCCAGCGGGGACCCCCGGGGGGAGACCCAGTACTTC
v_call: TRBV7-3; j_call: TRBJ2-3; d_call: TRBD1; clone_size: NA; cdr3_aa: CASSFQGAGTDTQYF; cdr3_nt: TGTGCCAGCAGCTTTCAGGGGGCTGGCACAGATACGCAGTATTTT
v_call: TRBV4-3; j_call: TRBJ1-1; d_call: NA; clone_size: NA; cdr3_aa: CASSQDALYMNTEAFF; cdr3_nt: TGCGCCAGCAGCCAAGACGCCTTATACATGAACACTGAAGCTTTCTTT
v_call: TRBV5-6; j_call: TRBJ1-5; d_call: NA; clone_size: NA; cdr3_aa: CASSLVGYQPQHF; cdr3_nt: TGTGCCAGCAGCTTGGTGGGCTATCAGCCCCAGCATTTT
v_call: TRBV9; j_call: TRBJ1-1; d_call: NA; clone_size: NA; cdr3_aa: CASSVGVMNTEAFF; cdr3_nt: TGTGCCAGCAGCGTCGGGGTTATGAACACTGAAGCTTTCTTT
v_call: TRBV29-1; j_call: TRBJ2-1; d_call: TRBD1; clone_size: NA; cdr3_aa: CSIGTVGSYNEQFF; cdr3_nt: TGCAGCATAGGGACAGTCGGCTCCTACAATGAGCAGTTCTTC
v_call: TRBV5-4; j_call: TRBJ2-3; d_call: TRBD2; clone_size: NA; cdr3_aa: CASSLELAGRTDTQYF; cdr3_nt: TGTGCCAGCAGCTTGGAGCTAGCGGGACGCACAGATACGCAGTATTTT
v_call: TRBV14; j_call: TRBJ1-2; d_call: NA; clone_size: NA; cdr3_aa: CASSQARSYGYTF; cdr3_nt: TGTGCCAGCAGCCAGGCCAGAAGCTATGGCTACACCTTC
v_call: TRBV9; j_call: TRBJ1-3; d_call: NA; clone_size: NA; cdr3_aa: CASSTGVHTIYF; cdr3_nt: TGTGCCAGCAGCACGGGTGTTCACACCATATATTTT
v_call: TRBV6-6; j_call: TRBJ2-3; d_call: NA; clone_size: NA; cdr3_aa: CASSYGGTFTDTQYF; cdr3_nt: TGTGCCAGCAGTTACGGCGGGACCTTCACAGATACGCAGTATTTT
v_call: TRBV10-3; j_call: TRBJ1-1; d_call: NA; clone_size: NA; cdr3_aa: CAISELAVNTEAFF; cdr3_nt: TGTGCCATCAGTGAGTTGGCAGTGAACACTGAAGCTTTCTTT
v_call: TRBV7-8; j_call: TRBJ1-5; d_call: TRBD1; clone_size: NA; cdr3_aa: CASSRTGLGQPQHF; cdr3_nt: TGTGCCAGCAGCCGGACAGGGTTGGGTCAGCCCCAGCATTTT
v_call: TRBV11-2; j_call: TRBJ2-5; d_call: TRBD2; clone_size: NA; cdr3_aa: CASSFGLAGGQETQYF; cdr3_nt: TGTGCCAGCAGCTTTGGTCTAGCGGGAGGACAAGAGACCCAGTACTTC
v_call: TRBV6-6; j_call: TRBJ1-1; d_call: NA; clone_size: NA; cdr3_aa: CASSFSDGKAFF; cdr3_nt: TGTGCCAGCAGTTTTTCGGACGGGAAAGCTTTCTTT
v_call: TRBV5-1; j_call: TRBJ2-1; d_call: TRBD2; clone_size: NA; cdr3_aa: CASSLEVVGRVGDEQFF; cdr3_nt: TGCGCCAGCAGCTTGGAGGTTGTCGGGAGGGTCGGGGATGAGCAGTTCTTC
v_call: TRBV7-2; j_call: TRBJ2-3; d_call: NA; clone_size: NA; cdr3_aa: CASSPAGVASYTQYF; cdr3_nt: TGTGCCAGCAGCCCGGCCGGGGTCGCTTCCTATACGCAGTATTTT
v_call: TRBV20-1; j_call: TRBJ2-5; d_call: NA; clone_size: NA; cdr3_aa: CSIHQGGTQYF; cdr3_nt: TGCAGTATACACCAGGGGGGGACCCAGTACTTC
v_call: TRBV28; j_call: TRBJ1-2; d_call: NA; clone_size: NA; cdr3_aa: CASLYTSGIYGYTF; cdr3_nt: TGTGCCAGCCTGTACACGTCAGGAATCTATGGCTACACCTTC
v_call: TRBV5-1; j_call: TRBJ2-2; d_call: TRBD2; clone_size: NA; cdr3_aa: CASSLTSGTGELFF; cdr3_nt: TGCGCCAGCAGCCTTACTAGCGGGACCGGGGAGCTGTTTTTT
v_call: TRBV9; j_call: TRBJ1-4; d_call: TRBD1; clone_size: few; cdr3_aa: CASSVASQGAENEKLFF; cdr3_nt: TGTGCCAGCAGCGTAGCGTCCCAGGGGGCCGAGAATGAAAAACTGTTTTTT
v_call: TRBV20-1; j_call: TRBJ1-2; d_call: NA; clone_size: NA; cdr3_aa: CSAPGLYGYTF; cdr3_nt: TGCAGTGCTCCGGGACTCTATGGCTACACCTTC
v_call: TRBV19; j_call: TRBJ1-2; d_call: TRBD1; clone_size: NA; cdr3_aa: CASSPGDRGFYGYTF; cdr3_nt: TGTGCCAGTAGCCCGGGGGACAGGGGCTTCTATGGCTACACCTTC
v_call: TRBV11-1; j_call: TRBJ1-1; d_call: NA; clone_size: NA; cdr3_aa: CASSLGKWGAPNPEAFF; cdr3_nt: TGTGCCAGCAGCTTAGGCAAATGGGGAGCCCCAAACCCAGAAGCTTTCTTT
v_call: TRBV5-1; j_call: TRBJ1-1; d_call: TRBD1; clone_size: NA; cdr3_aa: CASSRDRGNTEAFF; cdr3_nt: TGCGCCAGCAGCAGGGACAGGGGGAACACTGAAGCTTTCTTT
v_call: TRBV27; j_call: TRBJ2-7; d_call: TRBD2; clone_size: NA; cdr3_aa: CASSLGGIHEQYF; cdr3_nt: TGTGCCAGCAGTTTGGGAGGGATCCACGAGCAGTACTTC
v_call: TRBV2; j_call: TRBJ1-1; d_call: NA; clone_size: NA; cdr3_aa: CASSSIMNTEAFF; cdr3_nt: TGTGCCAGCAGCAGTATTATGAACACTGAAGCTTTCTTT
v_call: TRBV9; j_call: TRBJ1-1; d_call: NA; clone_size: NA; cdr3_aa: CASSRGRSDTEAFF; cdr3_nt: TGTGCCAGCAGCAGAGGGAGGAGCGACACTGAAGCTTTCTTT
v_call: TRBV4-3; j_call: TRBJ1-4; d_call: TRBD1; clone_size: NA; cdr3_aa: CASSPTGASTGKLFF; cdr3_nt: TGCGCCAGCAGCCCAACAGGGGCCTCGACTGGAAAACTGTTTTTT
v_call: TRBV7-8; j_call: TRBJ1-1; d_call: NA; clone_size: once; cdr3_aa: CANKRDEAFF; cdr3_nt: TGTGCCAACAAGCGGGATGAAGCTTTCTTT
v_call: TRBV4-1; j_call: TRBJ2-2; d_call: NA; clone_size: once; cdr3_aa: CASSPFGAGELFF; cdr3_nt: TGCGCCAGCAGCCCCTTCGGGGCCGGGGAGCTGTTTTTT
v_call: TRBV28; j_call: TRBJ2-7; d_call: NA; clone_size: NA; cdr3_aa: CASLPSREYYEQYF; cdr3_nt: TGTGCCAGCCTTCCATCCCGGGAATACTACGAGCAGTACTTC
v_call: TRBV28; j_call: TRBJ2-7; d_call: NA; clone_size: NA; cdr3_aa: CASSLSLRQVYEQYF; cdr3_nt: TGTGCCAGCAGTTTGTCCCTTAGACAAGTCTACGAGCAGTACTTC
v_call: TRBV6-5; j_call: TRBJ1-1; d_call: NA; clone_size: NA; cdr3_aa: CASSYISGATEAFF; cdr3_nt: TGTGCCAGCAGTTACATCTCAGGGGCCACTGAAGCTTTCTTT
v_call: TRBV27; j_call: TRBJ2-7; d_call: TRBD2; clone_size: NA; cdr3_aa: CASSSGTSGTKQYF; cdr3_nt: TGTGCCAGCAGCTCGGGGACTAGCGGGACTAAGCAGTACTTC
v_call: TRBV5-1; j_call: TRBJ1-2; d_call: NA; clone_size: NA; cdr3_aa: CASSFRQAFGGYTF; cdr3_nt: TGCGCCAGCAGCTTTAGGCAGGCCTTCGGTGGCTACACCTTC
v_call: TRBV20-1; j_call: TRBJ1-3; d_call: NA; clone_size: NA; cdr3_aa: CSASGGNTIYF; cdr3_nt: TGCAGTGCTAGCGGGGGAAACACCATATATTTT
v_call: TRBV13; j_call: TRBJ1-5; d_call: TRBD1; clone_size: NA; cdr3_aa: CAIKPPSSLKTQGARRAQHF; cdr3_nt: TGTGCCATCAAACCTCCCAGCAGCTTGAAAACTCAGGGGGCGAGGAGAGCCCAGCATTTT
v_call: TRBV12-5; j_call: TRBJ1-3; d_call: TRBD1; clone_size: NA; cdr3_aa: CASGSGTAYF; cdr3_nt: TGTGCTAGTGGTTCCGGGACAGCGTATTTT
v_call: TRBV27; j_call: TRBJ2-2; d_call: TRBD2; clone_size: NA; cdr3_aa: CASSLLAGTNTGELFF; cdr3_nt: TGTGCCAGCAGTTTGCTAGCGGGTACGAACACCGGGGAGCTGTTTTTT
v_call: TRBV28; j_call: TRBJ2-7; d_call: TRBD2; clone_size: NA; cdr3_aa: CASSSIGLAGDTTKGNF; cdr3_nt: TGTGCCAGCAGCTCCATTGGACTAGCGGGAGATACCACTAAGGGGAACTTC
v_call: TRBV5-1; j_call: TRBJ2-1; d_call: NA; clone_size: NA; cdr3_aa: CASSVGLDNEQFF; cdr3_nt: TGCGCCAGCAGCGTAGGACTGGACAATGAGCAGTTCTTC
v_call: TRBV6-4; j_call: TRBJ2-2; d_call: TRBD2; clone_size: NA; cdr3_aa: CASSEGRANTGELFF; cdr3_nt: TGTGCCAGCAGTGAAGGGAGGGCGAACACCGGGGAGCTGTTTTTT
v_call: TRBV6-5; j_call: TRBJ2-7; d_call: TRBD2; clone_size: NA; cdr3_aa: CASSGSGSGSYEQYF; cdr3_nt: TGTGCCAGCAGTGGGAGCGGGAGTGGGTCCTACGAGCAGTACTTC
v_call: TRBV19; j_call: TRBJ2-7; d_call: TRBD2; clone_size: NA; cdr3_aa: CASSIVRASGTYEQYF; cdr3_nt: TGTGCCAGTAGTATAGTCCGGGCTAGCGGGACCTACGAGCAGTACTTC
v_call: TRBV5-1; j_call: TRBJ2-5; d_call: NA; clone_size: once; cdr3_aa: CASSWGTPLEETQYF; cdr3_nt: TGCGCCAGCAGCTGGGGGACTCCATTAGAGGAGACCCAGTACTTC
v_call: TRBV29-1; j_call: TRBJ2-7; d_call: NA; clone_size: NA; cdr3_aa: CSVGGGSEQYF; cdr3_nt: TGCAGCGTTGGAGGGGGAAGCGAGCAGTACTTC
v_call: TRBV6-5; j_call: TRBJ2-7; d_call: TRBD2; clone_size: NA; cdr3_aa: CASSYSQLAAEQYF; cdr3_nt: TGTGCCAGCAGTTACAGCCAGCTAGCGGCCGAGCAGTACTTC
v_call: TRBV5-1; j_call: TRBJ2-7; d_call: TRBD1; clone_size: NA; cdr3_aa: CASSFTGQGYEQYF; cdr3_nt: TGCGCCAGCAGCTTCACGGGACAGGGCTACGAGCAGTACTTC
v_call: TRBV6-1; j_call: TRBJ2-7; d_call: NA; clone_size: NA; cdr3_aa: CASSETSSVRYEQYF; cdr3_nt: TGTGCCAGCAGTGAAACCTCGTCGGTCCGCTACGAGCAGTACTTC
v_call: TRBV7-9; j_call: TRBJ2-7; d_call: TRBD1; clone_size: NA; cdr3_aa: CASSLGGDRGRNPYEQYF; cdr3_nt: TGTGCCAGCAGCTTAGGGGGCGACAGGGGGCGAAATCCCTACGAGCAGTACTTC
v_call: TRBV28; j_call: TRBJ2-7; d_call: TRBD1; clone_size: NA; cdr3_aa: CASSQGDRVRYEQYF; cdr3_nt: TGTGCCAGCAGTCAAGGGGACAGGGTAAGGTACGAGCAGTACTTC
v_call: TRBV25-1; j_call: TRBJ1-1; d_call: TRBD1; clone_size: NA; cdr3_aa: CASSEKGTGILISEAFF; cdr3_nt: TGTGCCAGCAGTGAAAAAGGGACAGGGATTTTAATATCGGAAGCTTTCTTT
v_call: TRBV6-5; j_call: TRBJ2-5; d_call: NA; clone_size: NA; cdr3_aa: CASSLPGRLETQYF; cdr3_nt: TGTGCCAGTTCCCTTCCGGGGAGGTTAGAGACCCAGTACTTC